One and the same sample provided the 27 T cell receptor beta chains below, sequenced in a study of T cells in Graves' hyperthyroidism and ophthalmopathy. TCR beta CDR3 sequences were amplified from RNA transcripts. Primed by the HTBI set, a first-round RT-PCR was run on the TCR CDR3. MiXCR was run by TCRdb on the multiplex PCR reads, yielding one entry per CDR3 protein. The data contain some 570,000 distinct CDR3 sequences, more than 13% of them singletons. The sample comprised blood. Receptors originate from a woman under 30 with Graves' ophthalmopathy.

The chain recombines TRBV7-9 with TRBJ2-3; no clear D. This CDR3 is 16 amino acids long. Germline V lookup: CDR1 SEHNR, CDR2 FQNEAQ (reference sequence). Trimming shortened V by 5 bases and J by 2 bases, and 17 bases separated the two germline ends. CDR3 sequence reads: CASSPPVHLSTDTQYF. In DNA form, the CDR3 reads TGTGCCAGCAGCCCCCCAGTCCACCTATCCACAGATACGCAGTATTTT.

This chain joins TRBV20-1 and TRBJ2-7; 10 nucleotides line up with TRBD2. Germline CDR1 is DFQATT and CDR2 is SNEGSKA (reference sequence). Trimming at V came to 1 base and at J to 1 base, leaving 4 bases not matched to a gene. The CDR3 has 15 residues. This CDR3 is CSARGTSGRSYEQYF. CDR3 nucleotides: TGCAGTGCTAGAGGGACTAGCGGTAGGTCCTACGAGCAGTACTTC.

The V gene is TRBV18, the J gene TRBJ1-1; D may be TRBD1 (5 bases). With 3 bases removed from V and 5 bases from J, the gap between germline ends came to 22 bases. The CDR3 is 17 residues long. CDR1 KGHSH and CDR2 LQKENI come from the germline V gene. Written as DNA, the CDR3 is TGTGCCAGCTCACCGGACAATGCATATCGGTTAAGGACTGAAGCTTTCTTT. Encoded protein: CASSPDNAYRLRTEAFF.

This clonotype was observed a handful of times. This chain joins TRBV5-1 and TRBJ2-2; 8 bases agree with TRBD2. Losses at the gene ends were 4 bases for V and 0 bases for J; bases not matched to a gene: 5. The CDR3 is 16 residues long. From germline, CDR1 is SGHRS and CDR2 YFSETQ. The CDR3 is CASSVTGLANTGELFF. DNA of the CDR3: TGCGCCAGCAGCGTGACGGGACTAGCGAACACCGGGGAGCTGTTTTTT.

This clonotype was recorded many times. The V gene is TRBV6-2 or TRBV6-3, the J gene TRBJ1-1; tentatively, D is TRBD1 (5 bases). The ends were cut back, 6 bases at V and 2 bases at J, with 16 bases in the middle. The CDR3 extends over 15 amino acids. CDR1 and CDR2 from the germline V gene are MNHEY and SVGEGT. The CDR3 region has the DNA TGTGCCAGCAGAACAGCCGGGACGGCAAACACTGAAGCTTTCTTT. It codes for CASRTAGTANTEAFF.

This clonotype showed up many times. V is TRBV3-1 and J is TRBJ2-1; 9 bases line up with TRBD2. Trimming removed 1 base from V and 4 bases from J; junction bases left unmatched: 11. CDR1 is LGHDT and CDR2 is YNNKEL in the germline V gene (reference sequence). The CDR3 runs to 18 residues. CDR3 in amino acids: CASSQAEPGLAVYNEQFF. The CDR3 region has the DNA TGTGCCAGCAGCCAAGCCGAGCCGGGACTAGCTGTATACAATGAGCAGTTCTTC.

At least ten counts were recorded for this clonotype. The chain couples TRBV11-2 to TRBJ2-1, with D hard to call. Germline V gene sequence: CDR1 SGHAT, CDR2 FQNNGV. Trimming cost V 1 base and J 8 bases, with 9 bases left between them. This CDR3 comprises 13 residues. CDR3 coding DNA: TGTGCCAGCAGCTTAGGGTACGTGGATGAGCAGTTCTTC. Residues: CASSLGYVDEQFF.

Of note for this clonotype: This may arise from a read error, as a much more abundant clone is one base away. V gene TRBV2 combines with J gene TRBJ1-1, with 11 bases matching TRBD1. The CDR3 spans 15 residues. CDR1 SNHLY and CDR2 FYNNEI come from the germline V gene. DNA of the CDR3: TGTGCCAGCAGAGGACAGGGGGCAACAACAGGGAGAGCTTCCTTT. Its translation: CASRGQGATTGRASF.

The chain is built from TRBV27 and TRBJ2-7; D ambiguous. Germline assignment: CDR1 MNHEY and CDR2 SMNVEV (reference sequence). This CDR3 contains 13 residues. Trimming removed 5 bases at V and 3 bases at J, with 11 bases between. Written as DNA, the CDR3 is TGTGCCAGCAGTCCCACAGCCCGCTACGAGCAGTACTTC. Protein: CASSPTARYEQYF.

This clonotype was counted ten times or more. The rearrangement joins TRBV9 to TRBJ2-3, with no clear D. This CDR3 contains 16 residues. CDR1 SGDLS and CDR2 YYNGEE come from the germline V gene. The ends were cut back, 4 bases at V and 2 bases at J, with 17 bases in the middle. This chain's CDR3 is CASSPLRSRATDTQYF. The CDR3 DNA reads as TGTGCCAGCAGCCCCCTACGGAGCCGAGCCACAGATACGCAGTATTTT.

The genes are TRBV9 and TRBJ1-2; weak D call: TRBD1 (6 bases). This CDR3 comprises 14 residues. V was cut by 3 bases and J by 3 bases, with 12 bases left in between. From germline, CDR1 is SGDLS and CDR2 YYNGEE. CDR3 sequence: CASSEKDRHYGYTF. The CDR3 region has the DNA TGTGCCAGCAGCGAGAAGGACAGACACTATGGCTACACCTTC.

The chain joins TRBV7-6 to TRBJ1-1; 7 nucleotides line up with TRBD1. The CDR3 covers 18 residues. V gave up 2 bases and J gave up 0 bases; unmatched junction bases: 12. Germline loops: CDR1 SGHVS, CDR2 FNYEAQ. CDR3 sequence: CASSLPRQGKRLNTEAFF. CDR3 coding DNA: TGTGCCAGCAGCTTACCCAGACAGGGCAAGAGACTGAACACTGAAGCTTTCTTT.

This clonotype was observed a handful of times. V is TRBV24-1 and J is TRBJ2-1, with a weak D call TRBD1 (6 bases). The CDR3 is made up of 16 amino acids. The V end was cut by 6 bases, the J end by 2 bases, with 16 bases between. Germline CDR1 reads KGHDR; CDR2 reads SFDVKD. The CDR3 DNA follows: TGTGCCACCAGTTCCCCACAGGGATTCACCTACAATGAGCAGTTCTTC. Amino acids: CATSSPQGFTYNEQFF.

The chain couples TRBV9 to TRBJ1-3; no firm D call. The germline V gene has CDR1 SGDLS and CDR2 YYNGEE. CDR3 length: 14 amino acids. Trimming removed 3 bases from V and 2 bases from J, with 9 bases in between. The CDR3 sequence: CASSDRATGNTIYF. DNA of the CDR3: TGTGCCAGCAGCGACAGAGCCACTGGAAACACCATATATTTT. The entire variable domain, with the rest obtained from reference TRBV9 and TRBJ1-3, is as follows: DSGVTQTPKHLITATGQRVTLRCSPRSGDLSVYWYQQSLDQGLQFLIQYYNGEERAKGNILERFSAQQFPDLHSELNLSSLELGDSALYFCASSDRATGNTIYFGEGSWLTVV.

The rearrangement uses TRBV4-1 and TRBJ1-2; D is undetermined. The CDR3 has 15 residues. Deletions cut 1 base from V and 4 bases from J, with 13 bases between. CDR1 MGHRA and CDR2 YSYEKL come from the germline V gene. The CDR3 DNA is TGCGCCAGCAGCCAAGGGGTAAGCAGCGTCTATGGCTACACCTTC. Amino acid sequence: CASSQGVSSVYGYTF.

This clonotype came up many times. The rearrangement links TRBV12-3 or TRBV12-4 to TRBJ1-2; TRBD1 matches 8 bases. This CDR3 is built from 15 residues. V trimming: 5 bases; J trimming: 0 bases; junction bases outside the gene matches: 5. This chain's CDR3 is CASSKNRGSNYGYTF. The CDR3 DNA sequence: TGTGCCAGCAGTAAGAACAGGGGGTCTAACTATGGCTACACCTTC.

In this sample, this clonotype turned up many times. V is TRBV5-1 and J is TRBJ1-1, with 8 bases that match TRBD1. Germline trimming cut 4 bases from V and 1 base from J; bases unmatched to any gene: 6. CDR1 is SGHRS and CDR2 is YFSETQ in the germline V gene. The CDR3 runs to 15 residues. The CDR3 DNA reads as TGCGCCAGCAGCGGGGGCGGACAGGGGAACACTGAAGCTTTCTTT. This gives the protein CASSGGGQGNTEAFF.

The table lists this clonotype with many counts. The chain links TRBV7-9 to TRBJ2-5, with unresolved D. This CDR3 region has 15 residues. Germline V CDR1 and CDR2: SEHNR, FQNEAQ (reference sequence). V was shortened by 0 bases and J by 1 base, with 9 bases between the two germline ends. In DNA, the CDR3 is TGTGCCAGCAGCTTAGCGCCCGCGGTCCAAGAGACCCAGTACTTC. This codes for CASSLAPAVQETQYF.

This clonotype came up many times. The rearrangement joins TRBV3-1 to TRBJ1-5; no firm D call. Germline V gene data show CDR1 as LGHDT and CDR2 as YNNKEL (reference sequence). Trimming removed 0 bases from V and 0 bases from J, with 9 bases in between. The CDR3 extends over 16 amino acids. CDR3 residues: CASSQDGGISNQPQHF. The CDR3 region has the DNA TGTGCCAGCAGCCAAGATGGAGGAATTAGCAATCAGCCCCAGCATTTT. The full variable domain, its missing parts supplied by reference TRBV3-1 and TRBJ1-5, is DTAVSQTPKYLVTQMGNDKSIKCEQNLGHDTMYWYKQDSKKFLKIMFSYNNKELIINETVPNRFSPKSPDKAHLNLHINSLELGDSAVYFCASSQDGGISNQPQHFGDGTRLSIL.

This clonotype was seen many times. The chain joins TRBV4-1 to TRBJ1-5; tentatively, D is TRBD1 (5 bases). The germline V and J ends were trimmed by 0 bases and 11 bases, with 8 bases remaining between them. This CDR3 region has 12 residues. Germline V lookup: CDR1 MGHRA, CDR2 YSYEKL. The CDR3 reads CASSQDGGAQHF. CDR3 DNA sequence: TGCGCCAGCAGCCAAGATGGGGGAGCCCAGCATTTT.

J is TRBJ2-7 and V is TRBV10-3; the match to TRBD1 covers 7 bases. Germline CDR1 ENHRY, CDR2 SYGVKD. Germline trimming cut 4 bases from V and 0 bases from J; bases unmatched to any gene: 3. CDR3 length equals 14 residues. The CDR3 loop reads CAISGQGLSYEQYF. DNA of the CDR3: TGTGCCATCAGTGGACAGGGCCTCTCCTACGAGCAGTACTTC.

The chain links TRBV4-2 to TRBJ2-7; D is undetermined. This CDR3 region has 13 residues. Germline V gives CDR1 LGHNA, CDR2 YNFKEQ. The ends were cut back, 0 bases at V and 4 bases at J, with 7 bases in the middle. DNA for the CDR3: TGTGCCAGCAGCCAAGAGTCGGATTACGAGCAGTACTTC. Residues: CASSQESDYEQYF.

Many counts were recorded for this clonotype. This chain connects TRBV6-1 to TRBJ2-1, with 10 bases matching TRBD2. The germline gives CDR1 MNHNS, CDR2 SASEGT. This CDR3 has 14 amino acids. The V and J ends lost 6 bases and 6 bases, in that order; junction bases with no gene match: 5. CDR3 in DNA: TGTGCCAGCAGACTAGCGGGGCCGGGCAATGAGCAGTTCTTC. It encodes CASRLAGPGNEQFF.

The CDR3 is CATSDSSVGNTIYF. DNA for the CDR3: TGTGCCACCAGTGATTCCTCAGTTGGAAACACCATATATTTT. This chain links TRBV24-1 with TRBJ1-3; D not resolved. Germline CDR1 KGHDR, CDR2 SFDVKD. The CDR3 is 14 amino acids. V was cut by 2 bases and J by 3 bases, with 7 bases left in between.

This clonotype appeared many times. V and J are TRBV7-3 and TRBJ2-1; 10 nucleotides line up with TRBD2. Trimming took 2 bases from V and 0 from J; bases not matched to a gene: 10. From germline, CDR1 is SGHTA and CDR2 FQGTGA. This CDR3 is built from 19 residues. CDR3 sequence (DNA): TGTGCCAGCAGCTTAGACAACATCCCTAGCGGGAGCTCCTACAATGAGCAGTTCTTC. Translating it yields CASSLDNIPSGSSYNEQFF.

This clonotype was seen repeatedly, ten times or more. DNA of the CDR3: TGCAGTGCTAGAGTGGGGACTAGCGCTATCAGCTCCTACAATGAGCAGTTCTTC. Translation gives CSARVGTSAISSYNEQFF. V gene TRBV20-1 combines with J gene TRBJ2-1; the match to TRBD2 covers 10 bases. From germline, CDR1 is DFQATT and CDR2 SNEGSKA (reference sequence). The V and J ends lost 1 base and 0 bases, in that order; junction bases with no gene match: 9. The CDR3 has 18 amino acids.

This chain uses TRBV5-4 with TRBJ1-1; D is perhaps TRBD1 (5 bases). Trimming took 4 bases from V and 1 from J, leaving 11 bases between them. Per germline, CDR1 SGHNT and CDR2 YYREEE (reference sequence). The CDR3 length is 14 residues. The CDR3: CASSRRAGNTEAFF. DNA for the CDR3: TGTGCCAGCAGCCGCAGGGCAGGGAACACTGAAGCTTTCTTT.